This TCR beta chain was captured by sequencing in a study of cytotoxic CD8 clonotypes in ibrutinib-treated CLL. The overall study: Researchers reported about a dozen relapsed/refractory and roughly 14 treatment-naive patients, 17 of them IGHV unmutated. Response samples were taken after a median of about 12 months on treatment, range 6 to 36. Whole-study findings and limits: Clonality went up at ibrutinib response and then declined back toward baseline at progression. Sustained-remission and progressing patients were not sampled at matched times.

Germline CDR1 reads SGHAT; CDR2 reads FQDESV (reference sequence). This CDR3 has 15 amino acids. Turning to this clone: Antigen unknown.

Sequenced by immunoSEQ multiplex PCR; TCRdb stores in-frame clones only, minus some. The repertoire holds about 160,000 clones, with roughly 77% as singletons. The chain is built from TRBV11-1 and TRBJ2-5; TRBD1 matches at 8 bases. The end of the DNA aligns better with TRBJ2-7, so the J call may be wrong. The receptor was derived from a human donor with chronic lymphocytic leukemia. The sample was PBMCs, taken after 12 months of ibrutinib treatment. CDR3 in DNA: TGTGCCAGCAGCTTAAACCAGGGGGCCTTATACGAGCAGTACTTC. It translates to CASSLNQGALYEQYF.